The rows below give T cell receptor beta chains drawn from one sample of a study of cytomegalovirus exposure and HLA in healthy donors. TCRdb keeps only in-frame clones here, not all; method: immunoSEQ multiplex PCR. This sample has about 190,000 clones, with 60% to 80% found just once. Sequencing input: PBMCs. Every receptor here comes from a woman aged 30 to 39 in good health and CMV-seropositive. Each CDR3 is given with its conserved first and last residue. The order of the fields is J gene, D gene, CDR3 length, clone size, V gene, CDR3 DNA, CDR3 protein. A D gene is named only where the DNA matches it firmly. Some rows have no size entry. The others give once, few or many, or a class for an expanded clone.

j_gene: TRBJ2-5
d_gene: -
len: 15
abundance: -
v_gene: TRBV4-2
CDR3nt: TGTGCCAGCAGCCAAGGGAGACAGCCACAAGAGACCCAGTACTTC
CDR3aa: CASSQGRQPQETQYF

j_gene: TRBJ2-2
d_gene: TRBD2
len: 19
abundance: -
v_gene: TRBV28
CDR3nt: TGTGCCAGCAGTATGTTGGCTAGCGGGATCGAAGGCAGTACCGGGGAGCTGTTTTTT
CDR3aa: CASSMLASGIEGSTGELFF

j_gene: TRBJ2-7
d_gene: TRBD2
len: 16
abundance: -
v_gene: TRBV5-1
CDR3nt: TGCGCCAGCAGCTTGATGACTAGCGGGAGTACAGAAGAGCAGTACTTC
CDR3aa: CASSLMTSGSTEEQYF

j_gene: TRBJ2-5
d_gene: TRBD2
len: 14
abundance: few
v_gene: TRBV11-2
CDR3nt: TGTGCCAGCAGCTGGACGGGGGGGCAGGAGACCCAGTACTTC
CDR3aa: CASSWTGGQETQYF

j_gene: TRBJ2-2
d_gene: TRBD1
len: 14
abundance: -
v_gene: TRBV5-1
CDR3nt: TGCGCCAGCAGCCGGGCAGGGGGCACCGGGGAGCTGTTTTTT
CDR3aa: CASSRAGGTGELFF

j_gene: TRBJ1-6
d_gene: -
len: 12
abundance: few
v_gene: TRBV6-5
CDR3nt: TGTGCCAGCAGCCGGGGGAATTCACCCCTCCACTTT
CDR3aa: CASSRGNSPLHF

j_gene: TRBJ2-1
d_gene: -
len: 17
abundance: -
v_gene: TRBV10-1
CDR3nt: TGCGCCAGCATCAGAGGACGCCGGGAGAGCTCCTACAATGAGCAGTTCTTC
CDR3aa: CASIRGRRESSYNEQFF

j_gene: TRBJ2-3
d_gene: TRBD2
len: 13
abundance: -
v_gene: TRBV29-1
CDR3nt: TGCAGCGTTGATAGCGGGAGGGAAGATACGCAGTATTTT
CDR3aa: CSVDSGREDTQYF

j_gene: TRBJ2-7
d_gene: TRBD2
len: 15
abundance: -
v_gene: TRBV7-9
CDR3nt: TGTGCCAGCAGCCCGGGACTAGCGGGCTCCTACGAGCAGTACTTC
CDR3aa: CASSPGLAGSYEQYF

j_gene: TRBJ2-1
d_gene: -
len: 15
abundance: -
v_gene: TRBV11-2
CDR3nt: TGTGCCAGCAGCTTGGACTCGTTCTCCTACAATGAGCAGTTCTTC
CDR3aa: CASSLDSFSYNEQFF

j_gene: TRBJ2-7
d_gene: -
len: 13
abundance: few
v_gene: TRBV15
CDR3nt: TGTGCCACCAGCAGAAGTACAATCGACGAGCAGTACTTC
CDR3aa: CATSRSTIDEQYF

j_gene: TRBJ2-1
d_gene: -
len: 13
abundance: few
v_gene: TRBV27
CDR3nt: TGTGCCAGCAGTTTTGGACAAAACAATGAGCAGTTCTTC
CDR3aa: CASSFGQNNEQFF

j_gene: TRBJ1-6
d_gene: -
len: 14
abundance: -
v_gene: TRBV6-1
CDR3nt: TGTGCCAGCAGTGAAGACACAACCGGAGAACCCCTCCACTTT
CDR3aa: CASSEDTTGEPLHF

j_gene: TRBJ1-1
d_gene: -
len: 14
abundance: -
v_gene: TRBV5-6
CDR3nt: TGTGCCAGCAGCTTGGCGGCGGTCCGAAATGAAGCTTTCTTT
CDR3aa: CASSLAAVRNEAFF

j_gene: TRBJ1-4
d_gene: -
len: 15
abundance: -
v_gene: TRBV6-5
CDR3nt: TGTGCCAGCAAGGACTACCGGGACGGTTATGAAAAACTGTTTTTT
CDR3aa: CASKDYRDGYEKLFF

j_gene: TRBJ2-7
d_gene: TRBD1
len: 15
abundance: -
v_gene: TRBV27
CDR3nt: TGTGCCAGCAGTTCCATCGACAGGGTTATCTACGAGCAGTACTTC
CDR3aa: CASSSIDRVIYEQYF

j_gene: TRBJ1-2
d_gene: TRBD1
len: 14
abundance: -
v_gene: TRBV25-1
CDR3nt: TGTGCCAGCGCCCGAGATCAGGGGGCATCAGGCTACACCTTC
CDR3aa: CASARDQGASGYTF

j_gene: TRBJ2-7
d_gene: TRBD1
len: 14
abundance: -
v_gene: TRBV10-2
CDR3nt: TGCGCCAGCAGTGAAGCAGGGGGATCTTTCGAGCAGTACTTC
CDR3aa: CASSEAGGSFEQYF

j_gene: TRBJ2-7
d_gene: -
len: 16
abundance: -
v_gene: TRBV21-1
CDR3nt: TGTGCCAGCAGCAAAGGTCCCACTAGCGGGCGGGACGAGCAGTACTTC
CDR3aa: CASSKGPTSGRDEQYF

j_gene: TRBJ1-1
d_gene: TRBD1
len: 13
abundance: -
v_gene: TRBV5-1
CDR3nt: TGCGCCAGCAGCTGGAACCGGGACAGTGAAGCTTTCTTT
CDR3aa: CASSWNRDSEAFF

j_gene: TRBJ2-7
d_gene: TRBD2
len: 16
abundance: -
v_gene: TRBV11-2
CDR3nt: TGTGCCAGCAGCCTAAGAACCGGGACTAGCGGCTACGAGCAGTACTTC
CDR3aa: CASSLRTGTSGYEQYF

j_gene: TRBJ2-7
d_gene: TRBD1
len: 13
abundance: -
v_gene: TRBV19
CDR3nt: TGTGCCAGTAGTCCCGGGACAGCCTACGAGCAGTACTTC
CDR3aa: CASSPGTAYEQYF

j_gene: TRBJ2-7
d_gene: -
len: 11
abundance: once
v_gene: TRBV7-9
CDR3nt: TGTTCCAGCAGCGCAGGCCGGGAGCAGTACTTC
CDR3aa: CSSSAGREQYF

j_gene: TRBJ1-5
d_gene: -
len: 17
abundance: -
v_gene: TRBV4-2
CDR3nt: TGTGCCAGCAGCCAAGAGGAGGGTTTTCATAGCAATCAGCCCCAGCATTTT
CDR3aa: CASSQEEGFHSNQPQHF

j_gene: TRBJ2-7
d_gene: TRBD1
len: 15
abundance: -
v_gene: TRBV28
CDR3nt: TGTGCCAGCAGCATTCCCGGGACAGGGGCCTACGAGCAGTACTTC
CDR3aa: CASSIPGTGAYEQYF

j_gene: TRBJ2-3
d_gene: TRBD1
len: 14
abundance: -
v_gene: TRBV11-2
CDR3nt: TGTGCCAGCAGCCTGGACAGGGTGGCAGATACGCAGTATTTT
CDR3aa: CASSLDRVADTQYF

j_gene: TRBJ2-1
d_gene: TRBD2
len: 15
abundance: -
v_gene: TRBV7-9
CDR3nt: TGTGCCAGCAGCTCTAACTCAGGACTAGGCAATGAGCAGTTCTTC
CDR3aa: CASSSNSGLGNEQFF

j_gene: TRBJ2-3
d_gene: -
len: 13
abundance: once
v_gene: TRBV7-9
CDR3nt: TGTGCCAGCAGCCCTGCTCTAGTGGATACGCAGTATTTT
CDR3aa: CASSPALVDTQYF

j_gene: TRBJ2-4
d_gene: -
len: 16
abundance: -
v_gene: TRBV28
CDR3nt: TGTGCCAGCAGTTACGAGCGGATAATAGCCAAAAACATTCAGTACTTC
CDR3aa: CASSYERIIAKNIQYF

j_gene: TRBJ2-3
d_gene: -
len: 15
abundance: few
v_gene: TRBV7-6
CDR3nt: TGTGCCAGCAGCTTAGCGGGGACTAGCACAGATACGCAGTATTTT
CDR3aa: CASSLAGTSTDTQYF

j_gene: TRBJ1-2
d_gene: -
len: 14
abundance: -
v_gene: TRBV7-9
CDR3nt: TGTGCCAGCAGCCCTTCAACAGGGTCGTATGGCTACACCTTC
CDR3aa: CASSPSTGSYGYTF

j_gene: TRBJ2-1
d_gene: TRBD1
len: 16
abundance: -
v_gene: TRBV6-1
CDR3nt: TGTGCCAGCAGTGAAGGGACAGGTGGAGCCTACAATGAGCAGTTCTTC
CDR3aa: CASSEGTGGAYNEQFF

j_gene: TRBJ2-1
d_gene: -
len: 12
abundance: -
v_gene: TRBV28
CDR3nt: TGTGCCAGCAGCCCGGAGGGGTTTGAGCAGTTCTTC
CDR3aa: CASSPEGFEQFF

j_gene: TRBJ1-1
d_gene: -
len: 13
abundance: once
v_gene: TRBV4-2
CDR3nt: TGTGCCAGCAGCGGGCGCGCCAACACTGAAGCTTTCTTT
CDR3aa: CASSGRANTEAFF

j_gene: TRBJ1-1
d_gene: -
len: 15
abundance: -
v_gene: TRBV6-6
CDR3nt: TGTGCCAGCAGTTACCCCAGGGGCGGAGGCACTGAAGCTTTCTTT
CDR3aa: CASSYPRGGGTEAFF

j_gene: TRBJ1-1
d_gene: -
len: 13
abundance: once
v_gene: TRBV5-4
CDR3nt: TGTGCCAGCAGCGAGACGACACACACTGAAGCTTTCTTT
CDR3aa: CASSETTHTEAFF

j_gene: TRBJ2-2
d_gene: -
len: 15
abundance: few
v_gene: TRBV19
CDR3nt: TGTGCCAGTAGTAAACGGGATGGGTACACCGGGGAGCTGTTTTTT
CDR3aa: CASSKRDGYTGELFF

j_gene: TRBJ1-1
d_gene: TRBD1
len: 14
abundance: -
v_gene: TRBV28
CDR3nt: TGTGCCAGCAGTTCTTATACAGGGGGCACTGAAGCTTTCTTT
CDR3aa: CASSSYTGGTEAFF

j_gene: TRBJ2-2
d_gene: -
len: 17
abundance: -
v_gene: TRBV7-8
CDR3nt: TGTGCCAGCAGCCCCTCACTAGCTTGGGGTTTCGCCGGGGAGCTGTTTTTT
CDR3aa: CASSPSLAWGFAGELFF

j_gene: TRBJ1-3
d_gene: -
len: 14
abundance: -
v_gene: TRBV5-1
CDR3nt: TGCGCCAGCAGCCCCCGGGGATCTGGAAACACCATATATTTT
CDR3aa: CASSPRGSGNTIYF

j_gene: TRBJ2-1
d_gene: -
len: 15
abundance: -
v_gene: TRBV27
CDR3nt: TGTGCCAGCAGTTTATCGTTGGCTAGTTACAATGAGCAGTTCTTC
CDR3aa: CASSLSLASYNEQFF

j_gene: TRBJ2-7
d_gene: -
len: 14
abundance: -
v_gene: TRBV28
CDR3nt: TGTGCCAGCAGTCCCCCAGGCACCCCTTACGAGCAGTACTTC
CDR3aa: CASSPPGTPYEQYF

j_gene: TRBJ2-7
d_gene: TRBD2
len: 16
abundance: -
v_gene: TRBV27
CDR3nt: TGTGCCAGCCGTTTCCTCACTAGCGGTCTTCCCTACGAGCAGTACTTC
CDR3aa: CASRFLTSGLPYEQYF

j_gene: TRBJ2-5
d_gene: -
len: 13
abundance: few
v_gene: TRBV18
CDR3nt: TGTGCCAGCTCACTGGGGCTACAAGAGACCCAGTACTTC
CDR3aa: CASSLGLQETQYF

j_gene: TRBJ1-1
d_gene: -
len: 14
abundance: few
v_gene: TRBV10-3
CDR3nt: TGTGCCATCAGTGAGGGGACTATGAACACTGAAGCTTTCTTT
CDR3aa: CAISEGTMNTEAFF